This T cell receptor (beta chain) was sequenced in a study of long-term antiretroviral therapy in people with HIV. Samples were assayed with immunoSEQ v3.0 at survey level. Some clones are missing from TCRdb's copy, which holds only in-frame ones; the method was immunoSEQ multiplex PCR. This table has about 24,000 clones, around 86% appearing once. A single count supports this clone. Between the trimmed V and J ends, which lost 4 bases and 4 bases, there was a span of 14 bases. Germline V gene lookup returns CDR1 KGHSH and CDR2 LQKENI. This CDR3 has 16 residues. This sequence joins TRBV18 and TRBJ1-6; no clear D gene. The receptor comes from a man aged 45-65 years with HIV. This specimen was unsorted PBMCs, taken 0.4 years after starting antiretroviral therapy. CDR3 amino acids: CASSRTETVYNSPLHF. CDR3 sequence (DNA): TGTGCCAGCTCACGAACAGAAACCGTGTATAATTCACCCCTCCACTTT.